The present entry profiles one T cell receptor beta chain with its context. The data belong to a study of blood T cell repertoires in COVID-19. Study at large: Sites in the United States, Italy and Spain provided acute and convalescent COVID-19 samples. Sample material is recorded as cDNA or gDNA derived from T cells, B-cell-depleted T cells, or PBMCs.

V dropped 0 bases and J dropped 5 bases, with 11 bases sitting between them. The CDR3 loop spans 14 amino acids. The germline V gene encodes CDR1 SGHRS and CDR2 YFSETQ. In the original processing: How many nucleated cells were present was estimated from reference gene primer amplification. Libraries were prepared by immunoSEQ multiplex PCR; TCRdb keeps only in-frame clonotypes and omits some of them. Clone size and V and J calls were adopted from that table, with D and trimming inferred from the DNA. Among about 27,000 clones, 88% were seen once, and the ten largest hold 6% to 8.5%. The chain couples TRBV5-1 to TRBJ1-2, with a weak D call TRBD1 (6 bases). Sequencing used peripheral blood. This receptor was taken from a woman aged 45-60 years with active COVID-19. The CDR3 bases are TGCGCCAGCAGCTTGGGCAGGGGCGAGTATGGCTACACCTTC. Translation: CASSLGRGEYGYTF.